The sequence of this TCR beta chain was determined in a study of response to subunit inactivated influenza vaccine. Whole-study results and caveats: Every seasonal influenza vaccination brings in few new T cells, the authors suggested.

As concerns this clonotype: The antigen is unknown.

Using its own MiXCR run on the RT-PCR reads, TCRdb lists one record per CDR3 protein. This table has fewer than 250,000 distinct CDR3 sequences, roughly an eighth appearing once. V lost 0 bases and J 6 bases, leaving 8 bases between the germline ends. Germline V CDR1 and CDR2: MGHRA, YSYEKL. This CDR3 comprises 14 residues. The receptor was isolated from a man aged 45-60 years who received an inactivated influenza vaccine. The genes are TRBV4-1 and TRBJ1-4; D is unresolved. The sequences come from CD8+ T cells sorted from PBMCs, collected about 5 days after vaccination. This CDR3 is CASSQEYGDEKLFF. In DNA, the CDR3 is TGCGCCAGCAGCCAAGAATACGGGGATGAAAAACTGTTTTTT.